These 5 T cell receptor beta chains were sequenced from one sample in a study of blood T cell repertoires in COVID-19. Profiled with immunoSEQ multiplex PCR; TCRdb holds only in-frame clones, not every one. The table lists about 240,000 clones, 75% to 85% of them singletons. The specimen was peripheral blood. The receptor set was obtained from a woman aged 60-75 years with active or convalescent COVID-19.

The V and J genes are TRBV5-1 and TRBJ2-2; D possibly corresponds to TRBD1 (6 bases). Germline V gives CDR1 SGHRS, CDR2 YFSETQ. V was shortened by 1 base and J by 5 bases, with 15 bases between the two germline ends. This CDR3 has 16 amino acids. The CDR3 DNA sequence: TGCGCCAGCAGCTTGTCTCAGGGGACGAGGACCGGGGAGCTGTTTTTT. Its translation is CASSLSQGTRTGELFF.

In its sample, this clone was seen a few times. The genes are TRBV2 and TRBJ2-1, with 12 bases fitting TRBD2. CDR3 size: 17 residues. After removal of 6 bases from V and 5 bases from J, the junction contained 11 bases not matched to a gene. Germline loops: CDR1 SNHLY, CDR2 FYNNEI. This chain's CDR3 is CASSLRPGLAGHNEQFF. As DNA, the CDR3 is TGTGCCAGCAGCCTTCGACCCGGACTAGCGGGACACAATGAGCAGTTCTTC.

The CDR3 spells CASSPDTGGAAFF. The CDR3 DNA sequence: TGTGCCAGCTCACCGGACACAGGGGGTGCGGCTTTCTTT. V usage is TRBV18 and J usage is TRBJ1-1; 8 nucleotides align to TRBD1. Trimming removed 3 bases from V and 11 bases from J; junction bases left unmatched: 8. Per germline, CDR1 KGHSH and CDR2 LQKENI. The length of the CDR3 is 13 residues.

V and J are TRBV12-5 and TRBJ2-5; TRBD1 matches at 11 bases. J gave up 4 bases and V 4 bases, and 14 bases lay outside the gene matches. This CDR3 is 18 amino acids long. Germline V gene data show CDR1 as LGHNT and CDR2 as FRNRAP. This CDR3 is CASGSPFGTGGSGETQYF. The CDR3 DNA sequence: TGTGCTAGTGGTTCCCCCTTTGGGACAGGGGGATCTGGAGAGACCCAGTACTTC.

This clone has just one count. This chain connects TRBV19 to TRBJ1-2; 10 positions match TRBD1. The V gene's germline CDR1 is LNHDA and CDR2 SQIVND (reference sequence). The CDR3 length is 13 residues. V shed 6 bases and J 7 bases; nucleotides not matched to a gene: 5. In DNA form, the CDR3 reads TGTGCCAGTAGGGACAGGGGGGAGAGTGGCTACACCTTC. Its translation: CASRDRGESGYTF. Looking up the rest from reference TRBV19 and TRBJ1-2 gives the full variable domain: DGGITQSPKYLFRKEGQNVTLSCEQNLNHDAMYWYRQDPGQGLRLIYYSQIVNDFQKGDIAEGYSVSREKKESFPLTVTSAQKNPTAFYLCASRDRGESGYTFGSGTRLTVV.